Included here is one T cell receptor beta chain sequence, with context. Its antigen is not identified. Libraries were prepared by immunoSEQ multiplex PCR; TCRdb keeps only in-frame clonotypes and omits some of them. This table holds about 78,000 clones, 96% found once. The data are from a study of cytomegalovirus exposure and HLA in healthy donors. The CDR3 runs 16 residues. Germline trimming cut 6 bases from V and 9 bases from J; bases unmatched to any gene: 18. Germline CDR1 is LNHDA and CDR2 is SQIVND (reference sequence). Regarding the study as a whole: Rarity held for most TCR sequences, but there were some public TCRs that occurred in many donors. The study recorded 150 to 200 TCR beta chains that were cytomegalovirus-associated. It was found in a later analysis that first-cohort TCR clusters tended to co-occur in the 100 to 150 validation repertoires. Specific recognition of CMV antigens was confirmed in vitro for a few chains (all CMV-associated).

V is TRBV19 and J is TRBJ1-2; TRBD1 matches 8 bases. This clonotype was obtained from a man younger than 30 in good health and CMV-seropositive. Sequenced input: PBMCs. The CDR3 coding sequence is TGTGCCAGTAGGAAACAGGGGGTGAAGTTTACCATCCGCTACACCTTC. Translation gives CASRKQGVKFTIRYTF.